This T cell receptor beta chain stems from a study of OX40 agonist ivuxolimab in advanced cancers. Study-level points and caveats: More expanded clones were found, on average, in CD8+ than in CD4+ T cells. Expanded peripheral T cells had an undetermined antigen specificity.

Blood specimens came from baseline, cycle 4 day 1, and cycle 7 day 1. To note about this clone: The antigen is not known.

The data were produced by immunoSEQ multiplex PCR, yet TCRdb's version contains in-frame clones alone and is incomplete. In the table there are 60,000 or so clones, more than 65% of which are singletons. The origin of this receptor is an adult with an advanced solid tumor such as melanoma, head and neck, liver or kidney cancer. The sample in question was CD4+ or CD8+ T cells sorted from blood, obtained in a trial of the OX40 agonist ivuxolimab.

The CDR3 here is CASSELVSTDTQYF. In DNA, the CDR3 is TGTGCCAGCAGTGAACTGGTTAGCACAGATACGCAGTATTTT. J is TRBJ2-3 and V is TRBV6-1; D not resolved. With 2 bases removed from V and 0 bases from J, the gap between germline ends came to 6 bases. The CDR3 runs 14 residues. Germline-derived CDR1 and CDR2 are MNHNS and SASEGT.